This T cell receptor (beta chain) was recorded in a study of cytomegalovirus exposure and HLA in healthy donors. Regarding the study as a whole: As a later analysis showed, a missense DCLRE1C variant was linked to trimming of TCR beta V- and J-genes. It was reported that TCR beta sequences correctly inferred the HLA-A and HLA-B alleles for most subjects. Among the most significant clusters, several appeared linked to common viral pathogens in a later analysis.

CDR1 is MNHNY and CDR2 is SVGAGI in the germline V gene (reference sequence). J was trimmed by 1 base and V by 6 bases; bases with no gene match: 8. The CDR3 consists of 15 residues. Points on this clone: What it binds is unknown.

PCR used 60 Vbeta primers and 13 Jbeta primers. Profiling relied on immunoSEQ multiplex PCR, and the TCRdb table lists in-frame clones only, not all of them. The sample comprises some 180,000 clones, 85% of which are singletons, and 2% to 2.5% rests with the top ten. What was sequenced was PBMCs. The sequence derives from a woman in her fifties or sixties in good health and CMV-seronegative. The J gene is TRBJ2-5, the V gene TRBV6-6; TRBD2 agrees at 7 bases. DNA of the CDR3: TGTGCCAGCAGCCTGAGAGCGGGGACCCAAGAGACCCAGTACTTC. It encodes CASSLRAGTQETQYF.